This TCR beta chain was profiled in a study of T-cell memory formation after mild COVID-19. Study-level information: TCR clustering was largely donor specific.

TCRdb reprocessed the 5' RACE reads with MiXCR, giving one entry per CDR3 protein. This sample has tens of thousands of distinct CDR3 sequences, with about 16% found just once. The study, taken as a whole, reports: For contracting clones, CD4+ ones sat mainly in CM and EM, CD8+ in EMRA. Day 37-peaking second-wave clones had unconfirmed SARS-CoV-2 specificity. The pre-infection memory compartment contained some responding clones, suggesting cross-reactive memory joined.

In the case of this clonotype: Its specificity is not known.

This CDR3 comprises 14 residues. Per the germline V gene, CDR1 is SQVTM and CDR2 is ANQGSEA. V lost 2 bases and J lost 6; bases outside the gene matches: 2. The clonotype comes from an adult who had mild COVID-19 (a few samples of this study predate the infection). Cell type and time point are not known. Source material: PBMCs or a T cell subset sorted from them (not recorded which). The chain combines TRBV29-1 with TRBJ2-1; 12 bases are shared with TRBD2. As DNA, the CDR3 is TGCAGCGTTGAAACTAGCGGGGGGTTCAATGAGCAGTTCTTC. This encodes CSVETSGGFNEQFF.